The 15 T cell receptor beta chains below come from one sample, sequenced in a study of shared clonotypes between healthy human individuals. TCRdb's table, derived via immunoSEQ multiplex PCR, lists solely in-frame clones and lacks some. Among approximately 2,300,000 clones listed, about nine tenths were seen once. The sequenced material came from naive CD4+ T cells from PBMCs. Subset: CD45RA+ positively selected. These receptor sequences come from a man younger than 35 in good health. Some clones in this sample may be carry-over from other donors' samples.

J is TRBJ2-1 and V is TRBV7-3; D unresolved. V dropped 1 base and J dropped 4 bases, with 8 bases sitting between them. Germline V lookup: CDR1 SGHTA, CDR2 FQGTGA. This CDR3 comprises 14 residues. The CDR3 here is CASSLKASYNEQFF. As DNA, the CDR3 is TGTGCCAGCAGCTTAAAGGCAAGTTACAATGAGCAGTTCTTC.

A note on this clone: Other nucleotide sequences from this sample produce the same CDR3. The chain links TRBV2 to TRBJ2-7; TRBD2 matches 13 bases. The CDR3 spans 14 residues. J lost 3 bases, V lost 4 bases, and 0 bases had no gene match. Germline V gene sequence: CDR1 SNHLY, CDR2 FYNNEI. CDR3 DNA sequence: TGTGCCAGCAGTGGGACTAGCGGGAGCTACGAGCAGTACTTC. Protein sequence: CASSGTSGSYEQYF.

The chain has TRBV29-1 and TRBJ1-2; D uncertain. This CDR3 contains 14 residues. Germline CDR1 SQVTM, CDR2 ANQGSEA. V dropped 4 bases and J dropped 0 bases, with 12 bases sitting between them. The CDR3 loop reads CSVVKGRSNYGYTF. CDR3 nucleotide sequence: TGCAGCGTTGTGAAGGGAAGATCTAACTATGGCTACACCTTC.

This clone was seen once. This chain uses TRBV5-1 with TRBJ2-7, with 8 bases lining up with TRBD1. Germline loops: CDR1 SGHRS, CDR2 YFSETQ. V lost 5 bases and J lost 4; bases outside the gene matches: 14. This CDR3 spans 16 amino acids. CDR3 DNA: TGCGCCAGCAGTTACGCGACCGGGACAGGAGTTTACGAGCAGTACTTC. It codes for CASSYATGTGVYEQYF.

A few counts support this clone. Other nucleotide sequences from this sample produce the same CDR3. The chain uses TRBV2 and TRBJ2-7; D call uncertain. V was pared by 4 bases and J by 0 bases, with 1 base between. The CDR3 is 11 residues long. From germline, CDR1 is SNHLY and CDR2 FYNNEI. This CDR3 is CASSASYEQYF. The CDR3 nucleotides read TGTGCCAGCAGTGCCTCCTACGAGCAGTACTTC.

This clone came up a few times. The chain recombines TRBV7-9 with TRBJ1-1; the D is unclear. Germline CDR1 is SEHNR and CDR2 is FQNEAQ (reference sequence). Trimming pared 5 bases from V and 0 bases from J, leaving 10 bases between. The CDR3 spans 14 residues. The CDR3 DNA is TGTGCCAGCAGCACGGCTGGATTGAACACTGAAGCTTTCTTT. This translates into CASSTAGLNTEAFF.

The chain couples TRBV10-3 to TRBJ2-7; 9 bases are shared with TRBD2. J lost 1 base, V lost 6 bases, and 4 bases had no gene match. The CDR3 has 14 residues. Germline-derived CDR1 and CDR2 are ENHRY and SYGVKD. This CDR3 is CAIRRTSESYEQYF. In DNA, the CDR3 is TGTGCCATCAGAAGGACTAGCGAATCCTACGAGCAGTACTTC.

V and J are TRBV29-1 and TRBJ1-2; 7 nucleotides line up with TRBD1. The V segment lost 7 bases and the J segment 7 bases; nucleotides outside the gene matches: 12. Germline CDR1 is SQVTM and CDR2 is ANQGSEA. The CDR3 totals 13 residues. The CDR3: CSARTGLTGGYTF. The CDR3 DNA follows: TGCAGCGCACGGACAGGACTAACGGGTGGCTACACCTTC.

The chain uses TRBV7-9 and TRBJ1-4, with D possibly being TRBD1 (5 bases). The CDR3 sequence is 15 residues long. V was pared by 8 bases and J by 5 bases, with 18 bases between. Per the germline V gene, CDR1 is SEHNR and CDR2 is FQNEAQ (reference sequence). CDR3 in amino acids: CASEFRSGGNEKLFF. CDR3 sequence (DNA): TGTGCCAGCGAGTTCCGTTCGGGGGGAAATGAAAAACTGTTTTTT. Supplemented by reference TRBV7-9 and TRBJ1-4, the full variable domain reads DTGVSQNPRHKITKRGQNVTFRCDPISEHNRLYWYRQTLGQGPEFLTYFQNEAQLEKSRLLSDRFSAERPKGSFSTLEIQRTEQGDSAMYLCASEFRSGGNEKLFFGSGTQLSVL.

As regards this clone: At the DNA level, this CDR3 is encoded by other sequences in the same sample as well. The CDR3 region is CASSTSSYEQYF. The CDR3 nucleotides read TGTGCCAGCTCCACTAGCTCCTACGAGCAGTACTTC. The chain has TRBV18 and TRBJ2-7, with D maybe TRBD2 (5 bases). The ends were cut back, 6 bases at V and 0 bases at J, with 6 bases in the middle. CDR1 is KGHSH, CDR2 LQKENI, per germline. The CDR3 spans 12 residues.

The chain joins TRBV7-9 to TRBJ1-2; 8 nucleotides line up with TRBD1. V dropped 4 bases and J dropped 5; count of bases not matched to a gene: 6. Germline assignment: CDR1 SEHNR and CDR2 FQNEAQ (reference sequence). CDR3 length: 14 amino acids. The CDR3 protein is CASSSGTGEYGYTF. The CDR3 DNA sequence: TGTGCCAGCAGCTCTGGGACAGGAGAGTATGGCTACACCTTC.

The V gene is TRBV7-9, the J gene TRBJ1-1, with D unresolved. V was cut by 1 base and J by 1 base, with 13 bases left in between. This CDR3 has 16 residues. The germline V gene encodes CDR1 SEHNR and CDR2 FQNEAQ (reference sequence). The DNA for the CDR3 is TGTGCCAGCAGCTTAGACTTCGCTGGCGGGAACACTGAAGCTTTCTTT. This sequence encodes CASSLDFAGGNTEAFF.

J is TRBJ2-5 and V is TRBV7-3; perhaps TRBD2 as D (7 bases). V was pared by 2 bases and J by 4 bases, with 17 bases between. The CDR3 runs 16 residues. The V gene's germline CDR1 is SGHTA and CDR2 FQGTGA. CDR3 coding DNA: TGTGCCAGCAGCTTAGACGGCGGGGGCTCAGGAGAGACCCAGTACTTC. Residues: CASSLDGGGSGETQYF. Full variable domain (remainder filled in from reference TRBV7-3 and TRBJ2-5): GAGVSQTPSNKVTEKGKYVELRCDPISGHTALYWYRQSLGQGPEFLIYFQGTGAADDSGLPNDRFFAVRPEGSVSTLKIQRTERGDSAVYLCASSLDGGGSGETQYFGPGTRLLVL.

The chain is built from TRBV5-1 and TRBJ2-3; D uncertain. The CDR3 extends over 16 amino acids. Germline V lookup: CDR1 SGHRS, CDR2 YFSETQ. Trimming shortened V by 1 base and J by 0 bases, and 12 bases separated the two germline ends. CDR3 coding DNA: TGCGCCAGCAGCTTGCCGCTCGGCACTAGCACAGATACGCAGTATTTT. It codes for CASSLPLGTSTDTQYF.

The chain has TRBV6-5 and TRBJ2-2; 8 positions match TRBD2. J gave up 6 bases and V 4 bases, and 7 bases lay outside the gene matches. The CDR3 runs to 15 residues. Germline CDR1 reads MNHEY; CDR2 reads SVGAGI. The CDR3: CASSFGTRASGELFF. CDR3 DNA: TGTGCCAGCAGTTTTGGGACTAGAGCGTCCGGGGAGCTGTTTTTT.